The 20 T cell receptor beta chains below were found in one sample sequenced in a study of T-cell memory formation after mild COVID-19. TCRdb re-analysed the 5' RACE reads in MiXCR, keeping a single row per CDR3 protein. The sample consists of about 100,000 distinct CDR3 sequences, approximately 12% of them appearing once. The sample was PBMCs or a T cell subset sorted from them (not recorded which). The receptors here all came from a young man who had mild COVID-19 (a few samples of this study predate the infection). Cell type and time point are not known.

This clonotype was detected a few times. The chain is built from TRBV5-4 and TRBJ1-1, with D hard to call. The CDR3 length is 14 residues. V gave up 1 base and J gave up 1 base, with 8 bases separating them. The germline gives CDR1 SGHNT, CDR2 YYREEE (reference sequence). The CDR3 here is CASSLTIGNTEAFF. CDR3 bases: TGTGCCAGCAGCTTGACGATCGGGAACACTGAAGCTTTCTTT.

The V and J genes are TRBV7-6 and TRBJ1-1; D gene unclear. CDR1 and CDR2 (germline): SGHVS, FNYEAQ. The length of the CDR3 is 15 residues. V lost 1 base and J 2 bases, leaving 11 bases between the germline ends. CDR3 loop: CASSLVAEDNTEAFF. Written as DNA, the CDR3 is TGTGCCAGCAGCTTAGTGGCGGAGGACAACACTGAAGCTTTCTTT.

In this sample, this clonotype turned up many times. The V and J genes are TRBV5-1 and TRBJ1-1; 10 nucleotides match TRBD1. Trimming cost V 0 bases and J 5 bases; bases outside gene matches: 4. Germline assignment: CDR1 SGHRS and CDR2 YFSETQ. The CDR3 length is 15 residues. The CDR3, as DNA: TGCGCCAGCAGCTTGGTACCGGGACAGGGGACTGAAGCTTTCTTT. Translating it yields CASSLVPGQGTEAFF.

This clonotype was counted a few times. The rearrangement uses TRBV6-5 and TRBJ1-4, with D perhaps matching TRBD1 (6 bases). Trimming removed 6 bases at V and 10 bases at J, with 21 bases between. Per the germline V gene, CDR1 is MNHEY and CDR2 is SVGAGI. The CDR3 has 15 residues. The CDR3, as DNA: TGTGCCAGCAGGAAATACGGGGGCTATGATGGAAAACTGTTTTTT. Its protein product is CASRKYGGYDGKLFF.

This clonotype showed up just a few times. V is TRBV7-8 and J is TRBJ1-3; D may be TRBD1 (5 bases). The germline gives CDR1 SGHVS, CDR2 FQNEAQ. Trimming took 5 bases from V and 1 from J, leaving 15 bases between them. The CDR3 contains 16 residues. In nucleotides, the CDR3 is TGTGCCAGCAGCCGAAAGACAGTCACTTCTGGAAACACCATATATTTT. The encoded protein is CASSRKTVTSGNTIYF.

The table lists this clonotype with a few counts. The chain joins TRBV5-1 to TRBJ2-7; 9 nucleotides align to TRBD2. The V gene's germline CDR1 is SGHRS and CDR2 YFSETQ. This CDR3 contains 15 residues. The V and J ends lost 4 bases and 2 bases, in that order; junction bases with no gene match: 7. CDR3 in amino acids: CASSPRLAGAYEQYF. CDR3 coding DNA: TGCGCCAGCAGCCCACGGTTAGCGGGGGCCTACGAGCAGTACTTC.

In DNA, the CDR3 is TGTGCCAGCAGCTTATCCGCTTGGGCGCTCGTGGGCCGAGATACGCAGTATTTT. Amino acid sequence: CASSLSAWALVGRDTQYF. This chain connects TRBV7-2 to TRBJ2-3; unclear D gene. V dropped 2 bases and J dropped 5 bases, with 23 bases sitting between them. CDR1 is SGHTA, CDR2 FQGNSA, per germline. This CDR3 is built from 18 residues.

The chain joins TRBV12-3 or TRBV12-4 to TRBJ2-6; 8 nucleotides match TRBD1. The CDR3 is 15 amino acids. The J segment lost 6 bases and the V segment lost 6 bases, leaving 7 bases of the junction unmatched. CDR3 DNA: TGTGCCAGCAGCTTACTCCAGGGGGCGGCCAACGTCCTGACTTTC. It specifies CASSLLQGAANVLTF.

CDR3 nucleotide sequence: TGTGCCACCAGTGAACCCCGGGACCGGGGCTTGCAGTACTTC. Translating it yields CATSEPRDRGLQYF. The V and J genes are TRBV24-1 and TRBJ2-7; D could derive from TRBD1 or TRBD2 (5 bases each). The CDR3 contains 14 residues. Germline V gene sequence: CDR1 KGHDR, CDR2 SFDVKD. The V end was cut by 4 bases, the J end by 9 bases, with 18 bases between.

This clonotype was found a few times. CDR3 sequence (DNA): TGTGCCAGCAGCGGACAGGGCAATCAGCCCCAGCATTTT. The encoded protein is CASSGQGNQPQHF. This chain uses TRBV12-3 or TRBV12-4 with TRBJ1-5; 7 bases align to TRBD1. The CDR3 runs to 13 residues. The ends lost 6 bases at V and 2 bases at J; junction bases unmatched: 1.

This chain uses TRBV5-1 with TRBJ2-2; D uncertain. Germline CDR1 reads SGHRS; CDR2 reads YFSETQ. The CDR3 loop spans 15 amino acids. V was clipped by 2 bases and J by 1 base, with 9 bases between them. This CDR3 reads CASSFQHENTGELFF. The CDR3 DNA is TGCGCCAGCAGCTTCCAGCATGAGAACACCGGGGAGCTGTTTTTT.

The rearrangement joins TRBV5-5 to TRBJ1-5, with D hard to call. Germline V gene lookup returns CDR1 SGHKS and CDR2 YYEKEE (reference sequence). The CDR3 covers 15 residues. The V end lost 0 bases, the J end lost 3 bases, and 10 bases lay between the germline ends. The CDR3: CASSLEPGDNQPQHF. The CDR3 DNA reads TGTGCCAGCAGCTTGGAACCGGGCGACAATCAGCCCCAGCATTTT.

This clonotype has just a few counts. The J gene is TRBJ1-2, the V gene TRBV6-6, with unresolved D. Germline V gene sequence: CDR1 MNHNY, CDR2 SVGAGI (reference sequence). The CDR3 is 15 residues long. The V end lost 3 bases, the J end lost 3 bases, and 14 bases lay between the germline ends. CDR3 DNA sequence: TGTGCCAGCAGTTATTCAGAAGGGAATCACTATGGCTACACCTTC. It yields the protein CASSYSEGNHYGYTF.

This clonotype is judged large (0.1 to 1%). This chain links TRBV5-6 with TRBJ2-5; TRBD1 matches 7 bases. CDR1 and CDR2 (germline): SGHDT, YYEEEE. This CDR3 is 14 amino acids long. V was clipped by 0 bases and J by 5 bases; unmatched bases: 4. The CDR3 region has the DNA TGTGCCAGCAGCTTGGGCAGGGGGTATGAGACCCAGTACTTC. It codes for CASSLGRGYETQYF.

The J gene is TRBJ2-5, the V gene TRBV15, with a tentative D call TRBD2 (5 bases). The CDR3 is 11 residues long. The ends were cut back, 3 bases at V and 6 bases at J, with 5 bases in the middle. Germline V gene lookup returns CDR1 LNHNV and CDR2 YYDKDF (reference sequence). In nucleotides, the CDR3 is TGTGCCACCAGCAGCGGGAAGACCCAGTACTTC. This translates into CATSSGKTQYF. The variable domain in full, with the rest retrieved from reference TRBV15 and TRBJ2-5, is DAMVIQNPRYQVTQFGKPVTLSCSQTLNHNVMYWYQQKSSQAPKLLFHYYDKDFNNEADTPDNFQSRRPNTSFCFLDIRSPGLGDTAMYLCATSSGKTQYFGPGTRLLVL.

The sample holds a few counts of this clonotype. The V and J genes are TRBV18 and TRBJ2-2; the D gene is possibly TRBD1 (5 bases). This CDR3 is built from 15 residues. Germline V gene sequence: CDR1 KGHSH, CDR2 LQKENI. Deletions cut 3 bases from V and 3 bases from J, with 11 bases between. CDR3 DNA: TGTGCCAGCTCACCGAAGGGGCAGGACACCGGGGAGCTGTTTTTT. It encodes CASSPKGQDTGELFF.

This chain joins TRBV7-7 and TRBJ2-7; the D is unclear. The CDR3 spans 14 residues. Trimming took off 5 bases at V and 3 bases at J, with 14 bases between the two ends. From germline, CDR1 is SSHAT and CDR2 FNYEAQ (reference sequence). CDR3 amino acids: CASSPADHYYEQYF. The CDR3 nucleotides read TGTGCCAGCAGCCCCGCCGACCATTACTACGAGCAGTACTTC.

The V call is TRBV9, the J call TRBJ1-1; 12 bases match TRBD1. CDR3 length: 16 amino acids. CDR1 and CDR2 (germline): SGDLS, YYNGEE. V shed 1 base and J 4 bases; nucleotides not matched to a gene: 5. CDR3 nucleotide sequence: TGTGCCAGCAGCGTAACCGGGACAGGGGGCTTCACTGAAGCTTTCTTT. The encoded protein is CASSVTGTGGFTEAFF.

Ten or more counts support this clonotype. V is TRBV27 and J is TRBJ1-4, with D tentatively TRBD1 (5 bases). Germline CDR1 and CDR2: MNHEY and SMNVEV (reference sequence). Trimming took 6 bases from V and 0 from J, leaving 11 bases between them. CDR3 length: 15 amino acids. This chain's CDR3 is CASSLGEATNEKLFF. The CDR3 bases are TGTGCCAGCAGCCTGGGGGAGGCAACTAATGAAAAACTGTTTTTT.

This clonotype came up many times. The rearrangement uses TRBV5-1 and TRBJ2-3; the D call may be TRBD1 or TRBD2 (6 bases each). This CDR3 region has 17 residues. The V and J ends lost 0 bases and 3 bases respectively, with 17 bases between them. Per germline, CDR1 SGHRS and CDR2 YFSETQ. The CDR3 sequence is CASSLVGGLAVTDTQYF. The CDR3 DNA follows: TGCGCCAGCAGCTTGGTCGGGGGCCTAGCTGTGACAGATACGCAGTATTTT.